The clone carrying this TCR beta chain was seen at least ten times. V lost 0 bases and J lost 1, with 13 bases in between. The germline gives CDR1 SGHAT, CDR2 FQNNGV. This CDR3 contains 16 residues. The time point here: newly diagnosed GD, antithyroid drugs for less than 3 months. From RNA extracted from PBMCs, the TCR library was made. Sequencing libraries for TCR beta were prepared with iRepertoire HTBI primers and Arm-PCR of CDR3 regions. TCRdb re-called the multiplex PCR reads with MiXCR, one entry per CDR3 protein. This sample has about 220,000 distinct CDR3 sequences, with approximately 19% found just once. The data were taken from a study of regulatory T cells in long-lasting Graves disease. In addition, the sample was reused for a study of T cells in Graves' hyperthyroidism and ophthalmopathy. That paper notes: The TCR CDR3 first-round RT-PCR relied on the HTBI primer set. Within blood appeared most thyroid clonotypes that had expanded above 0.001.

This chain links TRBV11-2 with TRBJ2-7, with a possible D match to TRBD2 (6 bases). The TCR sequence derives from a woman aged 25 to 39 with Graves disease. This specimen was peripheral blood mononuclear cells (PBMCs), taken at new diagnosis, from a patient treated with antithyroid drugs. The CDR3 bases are TGTGCCAGCAGCTTAGAGGGGGGTCTTAGTTCCTACGAGCAGTACTTC. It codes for CASSLEGGLSSYEQYF.